The 12 T cell receptor beta chains reported below all come from one sample, sequenced in a study of identical twins. TCRdb called the 5' RACE reads again in MiXCR, with one record for every CDR3 protein. Among 700,000 to 950,000 distinct CDR3 sequences listed, more than 9% were seen once. These data were also filed under a second study, of yellow fever vaccine responses in identical twins.

Sequencing was done on a sample of PBMCs. The source is a woman between 18 and 30 years old in good health.

The table lists this clonotype with a count of one. The chain combines TRBV11-2 with TRBJ2-5, with 10 bases lining up with TRBD2. The CDR3 sequence is 18 residues long. CDR1 is SGHAT and CDR2 is FQNNGV in the germline V gene. Losses at the gene ends were 4 bases for V and 5 bases for J; bases not matched to a gene: 16. CDR3: CASSSNLGASGRWETQYF. CDR3 in DNA: TGTGCCAGCAGCTCTAACCTTGGGGCTAGCGGGAGATGGGAGACCCAGTACTTC.

The chain has TRBV4-1 and TRBJ1-5; no reliable D call. Germline CDR1 MGHRA, CDR2 YSYEKL. Trimming cost V 0 bases and J 5 bases, with 11 bases left between them. This CDR3 comprises 15 residues. This chain's CDR3 is CASSQDSQVYQPQHF. The DNA for the CDR3 is TGCGCCAGCAGCCAAGATAGCCAGGTGTATCAGCCCCAGCATTTT.

This clonotype was seen more than once but under ten times. This chain joins TRBV7-9 and TRBJ1-3, with D hard to call. CDR1 and CDR2 (germline): SEHNR, FQNEAQ (reference sequence). V lost 4 bases and J 0 bases, leaving 16 bases between the germline ends. The CDR3 consists of 17 residues. The CDR3 spells CASSWGEGLISGNTIYF. The DNA for the CDR3 is TGTGCCAGCAGCTGGGGAGAAGGACTGATCTCTGGAAACACCATATATTTT.

CDR3: CSARDPTSGIADTQYF. CDR3 in DNA: TGCAGTGCTAGAGATCCAACTAGCGGGATAGCAGATACGCAGTATTTT. V and J are TRBV20-1 and TRBJ2-3; 10 bases match TRBD2. Germline CDR1 is DFQATT and CDR2 is SNEGSKA (reference sequence). CDR3 length: 16 residues. Germline trimming cut 0 bases from V and 4 bases from J; bases unmatched to any gene: 7.

Many counts were recorded for this clonotype. The chain uses TRBV7-8 and TRBJ2-7; 9 bases line up with TRBD2. Trimming at V came to 3 bases and at J to 3 bases, leaving 3 bases not matched to a gene. Germline CDR1 is SGHVS and CDR2 is FQNEAQ. The CDR3 is 14 residues long. The CDR3 sequence is CASSFRGGDYEQYV. The CDR3 bases are TGTGCCAGCAGCTTCCGCGGGGGGGACTACGAGCAGTACGTC.

This clonotype was detected a few times. The V call is TRBV7-6, the J call TRBJ2-2; D is unclear. Trimming shortened V by 3 bases and J by 7 bases, and 9 bases separated the two germline ends. CDR1 and CDR2 (germline): SGHVS, FNYEAQ. The CDR3 is made up of 13 amino acids. The CDR3 region is CASSLDRNGELFF. For the CDR3, the DNA is TGTGCCAGCAGCTTGGATCGAAACGGGGAGCTGTTTTTT. Full variable domain (remainder filled in from reference TRBV7-6 and TRBJ2-2): GAGVSQSPRYKVTKRGQDVALRCDPISGHVSLYWYRQALGQGPEFLTYFNYEAQQDKSGLPNDRFSAERPEGSISTLTIQRTEQRDSAMYRCASSLDRNGELFFGEGSRLTVL.

The chain joins TRBV7-9 to TRBJ2-5; 9 nucleotides align to TRBD2. CDR1 is SEHNR and CDR2 is FQNEAQ in the germline V gene (reference sequence). V trimming: 4 bases; J trimming: 5 bases; junction bases outside the gene matches: 8. The CDR3 has 15 residues. DNA for the CDR3: TGTGCCAGCAGCTCTAGCGGGGTGGAGGGGGAGACCCAGTACTTC. Its translation: CASSSSGVEGETQYF. The full variable domain, its missing parts supplied by reference TRBV7-9 and TRBJ2-5, is DTGVSQNPRHKITKRGQNVTFRCDPISEHNRLYWYRQTLGQGPEFLTYFQNEAQLEKSRLLSDRFSAERPKGSFSTLEIQRTEQGDSAMYLCASSSSGVEGETQYFGPGTRLLVL.

This clonotype was observed a single time. This chain joins TRBV18 and TRBJ2-3, with a possible D match to TRBD2 (6 bases). V was pared by 0 bases and J by 1 base, with 11 bases between. The CDR3 sequence is 16 residues long. Germline loops: CDR1 KGHSH, CDR2 LQKENI. The DNA for the CDR3 is TGTGCCAGCTCACCACCGGAGGGTTTAGGCACAGATACGCAGTATTTT. Protein product: CASSPPEGLGTDTQYF.

The table lists this clonotype with a few counts. The CDR3 protein is CASSPLERGHNEQFF. DNA of the CDR3: TGTGCCAGCAGCCCTTTGGAGCGGGGCCACAATGAGCAGTTCTTC. J is TRBJ2-1 and V is TRBV7-9; 7 nucleotides agree with TRBD2. The CDR3 length is 15 residues. V dropped 5 bases and J dropped 5; count of bases not matched to a gene: 9. Looked up from germline, CDR1 is SEHNR and CDR2 is FQNEAQ (reference sequence).

In nucleotides, the CDR3 is TGTGCCAGCAGTTCACACAGCCACCTAGTGGCTTTCTTT. This translates into CASSSHSHLVAFF. The V and J genes are TRBV28 and TRBJ1-1; D is ambiguous. V lost 4 bases and J 11 bases, leaving 17 bases between the germline ends. The CDR3 runs to 13 residues. Germline values: CDR1 MDHEN, CDR2 SYDVKM.

Comment on this clonotype: With a much larger clone just one base away, this may be a read error. The chain employs TRBV20-1 and TRBJ2-1, with TRBD2 as a possible D gene (5 bases). CDR1 is DFQATT and CDR2 is SNEGSKA in the germline V gene (reference sequence). CDR3 length: 17 residues. CDR3: CCARDLSALGSYNEQFF. DNA for the CDR3: TGCTGTGCTAGAGATCTTAGCGCCCTAGGCTCCTACAATGAGCAGTTCTTC.

The CDR3 here is CASSPTGVTEETQYF. For the CDR3, the DNA is TGTGCCAGCAGTCCGACAGGGGTAACCGAAGAGACCCAGTACTTC. V is TRBV2 and J is TRBJ2-5; TRBD1 matches 8 bases. The ends lost 5 bases at V and 3 bases at J; junction bases unmatched: 8. CDR1 and CDR2 (germline): SNHLY, FYNNEI. This CDR3 comprises 15 residues.